Listed here are 14 T cell receptor beta chains from one sample, sequenced in a study of cytomegalovirus exposure and HLA in healthy donors. Both 60 Vbeta primers and 13 Jbeta primers went into the PCR. The table came from immunoSEQ multiplex PCR; TCRdb's copy has only in-frame clones and leaves some out. The sample holds fewer than 300,000 clones; approximately 90% are singletons and the top ten take less than 4%. The sample was PBMCs. The source of these receptors is a man aged 35-49 years in good health and CMV-seropositive.

There are a few counts of this clone. This rearrangement joins TRBV19 to TRBJ1-4, with 7 bases that match TRBD1. V was pared by 11 bases and J by 7 bases, with 13 bases of the junction left unmatched. CDR1 is LNHDA, CDR2 SQIVND, per germline (reference sequence). The CDR3 sequence is 14 residues long. The CDR3 here is CAASAGTVGEKLFF. Here the CDR3 DNA reads TGTGCCGCCTCTGCCGGGACAGTGGGTGAAAAACTGTTTTTT.

The chain carries TRBV5-5 and TRBJ2-1; TRBD1 matches 7 bases. Germline loops: CDR1 SGHKS, CDR2 YYEKEE (reference sequence). This CDR3 region has 15 residues. Germline trimming cut 2 bases from V and 3 bases from J; bases unmatched to any gene: 5. Here the CDR3 reads CASSFRQGLYNEQFF. The CDR3 coding sequence is TGTGCCAGCAGCTTCAGACAGGGCCTCTACAATGAGCAGTTCTTC.

The rearrangement links TRBV4-2 to TRBJ2-7; tentatively, D is TRBD1 (5 bases). The CDR3 consists of 13 residues. Germline V gene sequence: CDR1 LGHNA, CDR2 YNFKEQ. V was shortened by 1 base and J by 5 bases, with 9 bases between the two germline ends. The chain's CDR3 is CASSQVSGNEQYF. CDR3 sequence (DNA): TGTGCCAGCAGCCAAGTATCAGGGAACGAGCAGTACTTC.

The CDR3 loop is CASSERSGLNQPQHF. CDR3 nucleotide sequence: TGTGCCAGCAGTGAACGCAGCGGTCTCAATCAGCCCCAGCATTTT. The V call is TRBV2, the J call TRBJ1-5; no reliable D call. Germline V CDR1 and CDR2: SNHLY, FYNNEI. The CDR3 length is 15 residues. The germline V and J ends were trimmed by 2 bases and 3 bases, with 11 bases remaining between them.

This clone was found a few times. The gene calls are TRBV2 and TRBJ1-5; 7 bases match TRBD1. CDR3 length: 15 residues. J was trimmed by 6 bases and V by 6 bases; bases with no gene match: 11. Per the germline V gene, CDR1 is SNHLY and CDR2 is FYNNEI. CDR3 amino acids: CASSLRQGWSQPQHF. CDR3 bases: TGTGCCAGCAGCCTCAGACAGGGATGGAGTCAGCCCCAGCATTTT. Supplemented by reference TRBV2 and TRBJ1-5, the full variable domain reads EPEVTQTPSHQVTQMGQEVILRCVPISNHLYFYWYRQILGQKVEFLVSFYNNEISEKSEIFDDQFSVERPDGSNFTLKIRSTKLEDSAMYFCASSLRQGWSQPQHFGDGTRLSIL.

The rearrangement uses TRBV27 and TRBJ1-5; 8 bases are a match to TRBD1. CDR1 MNHEY and CDR2 SMNVEV come from the germline V gene (reference sequence). The CDR3 spans 13 residues. The J segment lost 9 bases and the V segment lost 3 bases, leaving 4 bases of the junction unmatched. The chain's CDR3 is CASSFRTGTPQHF. The CDR3 DNA follows: TGTGCCAGCAGTTTTCGGACAGGGACGCCCCAGCATTTT.

V gene TRBV28 combines with J gene TRBJ2-1; 7 positions agree with TRBD2. CDR1 MDHEN and CDR2 SYDVKM come from the germline V gene. The CDR3 spans 15 residues. J was trimmed by 2 bases and V by 3 bases; bases with no gene match: 4. CDR3 sequence: CASSFLAEPYNEQFF. CDR3 nucleotides: TGTGCCAGCAGTTTTCTAGCGGAGCCCTACAATGAGCAGTTCTTC.

The chain has TRBV5-4 and TRBJ2-4; D is unresolved. CDR1 and CDR2 from the germline V gene are SGHNT and YYREEE (reference sequence). The CDR3 extends over 16 amino acids. Between the trimmed V and J ends, which lost 4 bases and 0 bases, there was a span of 14 bases. DNA of the CDR3: TGTGCCAGCAGCCGCTGGGCGATTGGAGCCAAAAACATTCAGTACTTC. This codes for CASSRWAIGAKNIQYF.

The chain has TRBV5-4 and TRBJ2-1; TRBD2 agrees at 8 bases. This CDR3 contains 16 residues. The germline V gene has CDR1 SGHNT and CDR2 YYREEE (reference sequence). V shed 4 bases and J 7 bases; nucleotides not matched to a gene: 13. The chain's CDR3 is CASSEPPGLEFNEQFF. In DNA, the CDR3 is TGTGCCAGCAGCGAACCCCCGGGACTAGAGTTTAATGAGCAGTTCTTC.

The V and J genes are TRBV5-1 and TRBJ1-4; tentatively, D is TRBD1 (5 bases). V was trimmed by 5 bases and J by 4 bases, leaving 12 bases between them. This CDR3 comprises 14 residues. The germline gives CDR1 SGHRS, CDR2 YFSETQ. The CDR3 sequence is CASSSDRDNEKLFF. The CDR3 DNA is TGCGCCAGCAGTTCCGACAGAGATAATGAAAAACTGTTTTTT.

The J gene is TRBJ1-2, the V gene TRBV18; D may be TRBD1 (5 bases). The V gene lost 0 bases and the J gene lost 8 bases, with 13 bases spanning the gap. The CDR3 is 14 amino acids. CDR1 is KGHSH and CDR2 is LQKENI in the germline V gene. CDR3 in amino acids: CASSPPVGRFGYTF. Written as DNA, the CDR3 is TGTGCCAGCTCACCACCGGTGGGGCGTTTCGGCTACACCTTC.

The CDR3 protein is CASSPYPGQPEKLFF. The CDR3 nucleotides are TGTGCCAGCAGCCCCTACCCGGGACAGCCTGAAAAACTGTTTTTT. V is TRBV28 and J is TRBJ1-4, with 7 bases that match TRBD1. The length of the CDR3 is 15 residues. The germline CDR1 and CDR2 sequences are MDHEN and SYDVKM. V gave up 6 bases and J gave up 7 bases; unmatched junction bases: 11.

This chain uses TRBV29-1 with TRBJ2-7; 10 nucleotides align to TRBD2. With 6 bases clipped from V and 7 bases from J, the junction kept 18 bases outside the gene matches. Germline CDR1 SQVTM, CDR2 ANQGSEA. The CDR3 totals 16 residues. CDR3 region: CSVKTPSGRAALEQYF. CDR3 in DNA: TGCAGCGTCAAGACTCCAAGCGGGAGGGCGGCCCTAGAGCAGTACTTC.

This sequence joins TRBV5-4 and TRBJ2-1; 11 bases match TRBD2. There are 18 residues in the CDR3. Germline V gene sequence: CDR1 SGHNT, CDR2 YYREEE (reference sequence). With 5 bases clipped from V and 4 bases from J, the junction kept 14 bases outside the gene matches. CDR3 sequence: CASSMGQLAGVGYNEQFF. Here the CDR3 DNA reads TGTGCCAGCAGTATGGGACAACTAGCGGGAGTCGGATACAATGAGCAGTTCTTC. Combining the CDR3 with reference TRBV5-4 and TRBJ2-1 gives the whole variable domain ETGVTQSPTHLIKTRGQQVTLRCSSQSGHNTVSWYQQALGQGPQFIFQYYREEENGRGNFPPRFSGLQFPNYSSELNVNALELDDSALYLCASSMGQLAGVGYNEQFFGPGTRLTVL.